This T cell receptor (beta chain) was found in a study of T-cell reconstitution after alpha-beta-depleted transplantation in children (dated by TCRdb to the mid-2010s). Regarding the study in general: The study quantitatively tracked T-cell immune reconstitution after TCRalphabeta/CD19-depleted allogeneic hematopoietic cell transplantation in children using TCR repertoire profiling.

CDR1 SQVTM and CDR2 ANQGSEA were looked up in the germline V gene. Relative to germline, V is 2 bases shorter and J is 0 bases shorter, with 1 base between their ends. The CDR3 covers 11 residues, taking in both the cysteine and the phenylalanine. Only the CDR3 DNA is retained, 33 bases long and in frame from the first base. The treatment or condition label, read with the paper, signifies: allogeneic hematopoietic cell transplantation with graft depleted of TCRalphabeta T cells and CD19 B cells. The children who served as transplant recipients had been given grafts of TCRalphabeta/CD19-depleted allogeneic hematopoietic cells. Study-wide conclusions, independent of this receptor: About two months after transplant, the apparently early recovery of alphabetaT-cell counts reportedly depended on just several hundred clones that had expanded rapidly and came from non-depleted graft cells. Hyperexpanded clone frequencies declined over subsequent months; after one year, T-cell counts and TCRbeta diversity were mostly attributed to newly produced T cells. In some patients, the high TCRbeta diversity seen at day 60 was put down to recipient T cells and intrathymic progenitors that had survived conditioning.

This clonotype was seen a handful of times. The antigen it recognizes is unknown. Base qualities are missing; no much larger clone stands one base away. The library was made by PCR. Data came from an Illumina HiSeq 2500. TCR library preparation used molecular barcoding, with unique molecular identifiers applied to normalize quantification of the TCRbeta repertoire. Clones were called with MiXCR by TCRdb after fastp trimmed the public reads at Q25, and only in-frame beta chains were retained. Each CDR3 protein gets just one entry, which takes the most common genes and DNA from the rows behind it. The sample data list over 400,000 distinct CDR3 sequences, and over 40% of these were observed just once. The ten top clones hold roughly 27% of the sample.

Sample: PBMCs, taken before TCRalphabeta/CD19-depleted stem cell transplant. The receptor was isolated from a girl aged 2 to 9 with aplastic anemia, due to receive a stem cell transplant. The sequence is built from TRBV29-1 and TRBJ1-2; confidence is insufficient to name the D gene. The DNA is as follows: TGCAGCGTTGAACCTAACTATGGCTACACCTTC. It is translated as CSVEPNYGYTF.